The sample holds one count of the clone carrying this T cell receptor beta chain. V shed 6 bases and J 15 bases; nucleotides not matched to a gene: 11. In germline, CDR1 is MNHEY, CDR2 SMNVEV (reference sequence). This CDR3 spans 12 amino acids. Only in-frame clones appear in the TCRdb table, and some are missing; sequencing was by immunoSEQ multiplex PCR. The data show tens of thousands of clones, roughly 88% seen once. The record originates from a study of blood T cell repertoires in COVID-19. Study information: Specimens from acute and convalescent COVID-19 originated in the United States, Italy and Spain. In each case, the material was cDNA or gDNA derived from T cells, B-cell-depleted T cells, or PBMCs.

Sequencing used peripheral blood. The receptor comes from a man between 25 and 39 years old with acute or convalescent COVID-19. The rearrangement joins TRBV27 to TRBJ2-1, with 7 nucleotides matching TRBD1. The CDR3 spells CASSATGLERFF. The CDR3 coding sequence is TGTGCCAGCAGCGCGACAGGGTTGGAAAGGTTCTTC.